These T cell receptor beta chains were read from a single sample in a study of T cell responses to AZD1222 COVID-19 vaccine. Clones were sequenced by immunoSEQ multiplex PCR, and TCRdb holds only the in-frame ones, with some missing. The sample lists approximately 150,000 clones, approximately 93% occurring once. The specimen was peripheral blood, collected 28 days after the second AZD1222 dose. Receptors originate from an adult who received the AZD1222 COVID-19 vaccine. Both conserved end residues are part of each CDR3. Each record gives: V gene, J gene, clone size, D gene, CDR3 protein, CDR3 DNA. D genes are given only for firm matches. Rows may omit the clone size; those that give it use once, few, many or a size class.

TRBV25-1	TRBJ2-2	.	.	CASKGPLTELFF	TGTGCCAGCAAAGGCCCGCTCACGGAGCTGTTTTTT
TRBV5-1	TRBJ2-5	.	TRBD1	CASRTKSTGEETQYF	TGCGCCAGCAGAACTAAATCGACAGGGGAAGAGACCCAGTACTTC
TRBV11-2	TRBJ1-1	once	TRBD1	CASSLDQPQGAWMPAFF	TGTGCCAGCAGCTTAGATCAGCCCCAGGGGGCCTGGATGCCAGCTTTCTTT
TRBV6-5	TRBJ2-1	.	.	CASSYRLRGGEQFF	TGTGCCAGCAGTTACCGACTACGCGGCGGTGAGCAGTTCTTC
TRBV7-2	TRBJ2-7	.	.	CASSLAGTGYEQYF	TGTGCCAGCAGCTTAGCGGGGACCGGATACGAGCAGTACTTC
TRBV28	TRBJ2-3	.	.	CASSSPRSGSHSTDTQYF	TGTGCCAGCAGTTCTCCGCGGTCGGGTTCTCATAGCACAGATACGCAGTATTTT
TRBV6-5	TRBJ2-3	.	.	CASSYGAKASQYF	TGTGCCAGCAGTTACGGGGCGAAGGCATCGCAGTATTTT
TRBV25-1	TRBJ2-1	.	TRBD2	CASSVGLAGGHEQFF	TGTGCCAGCAGTGTGGGACTAGCGGGAGGACATGAGCAGTTCTTC
TRBV6-5	TRBJ1-5	.	.	CASSIDILGQPQHF	TGTGCCAGCAGCATCGACATATTAGGTCAACCCCAGCATTTT
TRBV7-6	TRBJ2-4	.	.	CASSLGYRDTKAKNIQYF	TGTGCCAGCAGCTTAGGGTACCGGGACACTAAAGCCAAAAACATTCAGTACTTC
TRBV28	TRBJ2-1	.	.	CASTGVQQFF	TGTGCCAGTACCGGGGTACAGCAGTTCTTC
TRBV9	TRBJ1-4	.	TRBD1	CASSAGQANNEKLFF	TGTGCCAGCAGCGCCGGACAGGCTAATAATGAAAAACTGTTTTTT
TRBV9	TRBJ2-1	.	.	CASSGGITYNEQFF	TGTGCCAGCAGCGGAGGTATAACGTACAATGAGCAGTTCTTC
TRBV3-1/TRBV3-2	TRBJ1-1	.	.	CASSQVGGTRGTEAFF	TGTGCCAGCAGCCAAGTGGGCGGGACGCGTGGAACTGAAGCTTTCTTT
TRBV28	TRBJ1-4	.	.	CASSFAGINEKLFF	TGTGCCAGCAGTTTTGCAGGGATTAATGAAAAACTGTTTTTT
TRBV11-3	TRBJ2-2	.	.	CASSSGSANTGELFF	TGTGCCAGCAGCTCCGGATCTGCGAACACCGGGGAGCTGTTTTTT
TRBV14	TRBJ2-2	.	TRBD2	CASSRRIGLAAGELFF	TGTGCCAGCAGCCGACGGATCGGACTAGCGGCCGGGGAGCTGTTTTTT
TRBV6-5	TRBJ1-2	.	TRBD1	CASSSDRGYTYGYTF	TGTGCCAGCAGCTCAGACAGGGGTTATACCTATGGCTACACCTTC
TRBV3-1/TRBV3-2	TRBJ1-1	few	.	CASSLSNTEAFF	TGTGCCAGCAGCCTATCCAACACTGAAGCTTTCTTT
TRBV5-5	TRBJ1-1	.	TRBD1	CASSPAGGKSNTEAFF	TGTGCCAGCAGCCCCGCAGGGGGAAAATCGAACACTGAAGCTTTCTTT
TRBV15	TRBJ2-7	.	TRBD2	CATSLGGAGGDEQYF	TGTGCCACCAGCCTAGGGGGAGCGGGGGGCGACGAGCAGTACTTC
TRBV28	TRBJ1-5	.	TRBD1	CASSDRGNQPQHF	TGTGCCAGCAGTGACAGGGGAAATCAGCCCCAGCATTTT
TRBV18	TRBJ1-6	.	TRBD1	CASSPTTPGPDRGHSDSPLHF	TGTGCCAGCTCACCCACCACACCGGGCCCGGACAGGGGCCATAGCGATTCACCCCTCCACTTT
TRBV7-9	TRBJ2-3	.	.	CASSLVLTSTDTQYF	TGTGCCAGCAGCTTAGTATTGACTAGCACAGATACGCAGTATTTT
TRBV11-3	TRBJ2-3	.	.	CASSPGNGPDTQYF	TGTGCCAGCAGCCCAGGGAACGGGCCAGATACGCAGTATTTT
TRBV11-2	TRBJ2-2	.	TRBD1	CASSPRTGSTGELFF	TGTGCCAGCAGCCCCCGGACAGGGTCCACCGGGGAGCTGTTTTTT
TRBV6-2/TRBV6-3	TRBJ1-5	.	.	CASSYNGGVNQPQHF	TGTGCCAGCAGTTATAATGGGGGCGTCAATCAGCCCCAGCATTTT
TRBV5-1	TRBJ2-5	.	.	CASSLEGSGSRETQYF	TGCGCCAGCAGCTTGGAAGGTTCGGGTTCGAGGGAGACCCAGTACTTC